Described below is a single T cell receptor beta chain sequence and its context. The antigen is not known. A multiplex PCR was run with 60 Vbeta primers and 13 Jbeta primers. In the authors' workflow: There were 80 million to 95 million unique TCR beta chains by a later count, and 10 million to 12 million of them were shared. Generated by immunoSEQ multiplex PCR, the TCRdb table keeps only in-frame clones and is missing some. The V and J calls and clone size are taken from that table; D and trimming were inferred from the DNA. The sample gives more than 110,000 clones, over 70% of which show up once; about 5% is in the top ten. This entry comes from a study of cytomegalovirus exposure and HLA in healthy donors. On the study more broadly: The Caucasian-associated ancestry cluster contained more than 75% of the roughly 370 genotyped donors.

Study-level findings and limits: Generally TCR sequences proved uncommon, though certain public TCRs appeared in numerous donors. A later analysis by the authors found several of the most significant clusters apparently linked to common viral pathogens.

The material sequenced was PBMCs. This receptor was obtained from a male donor in good health and CMV-seronegative.

CDR3 sequence reads: CASSRLPDRILEDTIYF. CDR3 DNA sequence: TGCGCCAGCAGTCGCCTCCCTGACAGGATCTTGGAAGACACCATATATTTT. V and J are TRBV10-2 and TRBJ1-3, with TRBD1 as a possible D gene (6 bases). Germline-derived CDR1 and CDR2 are WSHSY and SAAADI. V shed 5 bases and J shed 8 bases, with 25 bases lying between them. CDR3 size: 17 residues.